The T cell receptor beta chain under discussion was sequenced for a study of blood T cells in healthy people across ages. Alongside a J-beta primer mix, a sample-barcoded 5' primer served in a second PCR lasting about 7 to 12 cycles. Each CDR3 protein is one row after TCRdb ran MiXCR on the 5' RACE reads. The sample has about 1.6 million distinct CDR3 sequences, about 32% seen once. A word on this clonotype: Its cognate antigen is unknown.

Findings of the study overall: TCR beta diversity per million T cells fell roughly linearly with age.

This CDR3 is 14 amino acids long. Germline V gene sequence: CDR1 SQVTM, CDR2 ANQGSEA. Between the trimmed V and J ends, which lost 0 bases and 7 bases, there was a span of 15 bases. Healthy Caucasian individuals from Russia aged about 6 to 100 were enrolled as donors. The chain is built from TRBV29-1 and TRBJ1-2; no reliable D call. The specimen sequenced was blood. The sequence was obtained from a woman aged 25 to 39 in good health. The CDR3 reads CSVEDRLPGGGYTF. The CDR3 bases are TGCAGCGTTGAAGATCGGCTCCCGGGCGGTGGCTACACCTTC.